The clone carrying this TCR beta chain was picked up many times. What it binds is not known. This CDR3 region has 18 residues. Trimming cost V 8 bases and J 3 bases, with 29 bases left between them. Germline V lookup: CDR1 SGHTS, CDR2 YDEGEE. These data are taken from a study of early T cells in non-severe SARS-CoV-2 infection. Whole-study results and caveats: VDJdb-based annotation leaned toward anti-spike CD8 responses and missed private and CD4 specificities.

Individual cDNA molecules carried attached unique molecular identifiers. MiXCR, applied by TCRdb to the 5' RACE reads, yields one record per CDR3 protein. This sample has about 40,000 distinct CDR3 sequences, with 4.5% to 5% found just once. The origin of this receptor is an adult who was a healthcare worker with PCR-confirmed SARS-CoV-2 infection or an uninfected control (not recorded which). The J gene is TRBJ1-1, the V gene TRBV5-8; D unclear. Sample: whole blood. The CDR3 DNA sequence: TGTGCCAGTCCCAACGGGTTGTTGATAACACCCGGGGACACTGAAGCTTTCTTT. Its translation: CASPNGLLITPGDTEAFF.